This T cell receptor beta chain was captured in a study of OX40 agonist ivuxolimab in advanced cancers. On the study more broadly: Patients got intravenous ivuxolimab at 0.01 to 10 mg/kg every 2 weeks. Hepatocellular carcinoma, melanoma, renal cell or head and neck cancer occurred in dose-escalation patients. Prior checkpoint blockade (anti-PD-1, anti-PD-L1 or anti-CTLA-4) was permitted; approximately 40% had it. Partial responses were observed in three patients, of whom one had hepatocellular carcinoma and two had cutaneous melanoma.

V was pared by 3 bases and J by 5 bases, with 8 bases between. Germline V gene data show CDR1 as SEHNR and CDR2 as FQNEAQ (reference sequence). The CDR3 loop spans 13 amino acids. Data came from immunoSEQ multiplex PCR; TCRdb stores just in-frame clones and leaves some out. Of tens of thousands of clones listed, roughly 80% were seen once; the top ten hold nearly 4.5%. This rearrangement joins TRBV7-9 to TRBJ1-5; tentative D call: TRBD1 (5 bases). The specimen was CD4+ or CD8+ T cells sorted from blood, collected in a trial of the OX40 agonist ivuxolimab. The receptor was derived from an adult with an advanced solid tumor such as melanoma, head and neck, liver or kidney cancer. Written as DNA, the CDR3 is TGTGCCAGCAGCTTGTGGGGGGATCAGCCCCAGCATTTT. Protein: CASSLWGDQPQHF.